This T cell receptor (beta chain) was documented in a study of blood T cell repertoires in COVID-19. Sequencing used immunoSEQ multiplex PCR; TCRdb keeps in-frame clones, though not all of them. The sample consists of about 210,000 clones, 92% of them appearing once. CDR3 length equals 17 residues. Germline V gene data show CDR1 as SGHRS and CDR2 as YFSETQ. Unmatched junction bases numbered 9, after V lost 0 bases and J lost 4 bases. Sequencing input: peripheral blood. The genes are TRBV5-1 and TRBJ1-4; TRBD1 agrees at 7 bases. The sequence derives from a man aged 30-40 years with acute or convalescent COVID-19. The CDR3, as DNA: TGCGCCAGCAGCTTGGAGGGGGCCCTCTTTAATAATGAAAAACTGTTTTTT. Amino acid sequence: CASSLEGALFNNEKLFF.